This entry is about one TCR beta chain. Its antigen is not identified. Germline V gene sequence: CDR1 SGHNT, CDR2 YYREEE (reference sequence). The CDR3 contains 14 residues. V was shortened by 4 bases and J by 2 bases, with 11 bases between the two germline ends. The data stem from a study of shared clonotypes between healthy human individuals. Study context: The people who gave samples were a couple of women and a few men aged 18 to 49. Regarding the study as a whole: Among non-shared clonotypes, generation probabilities were lower than among those shared by all four donors.

Assay used: immunoSEQ multiplex PCR; TCRdb lists only in-frame clones, some missing. The table has about 2.4 million clones, 93% seen once; the top ten hold approximately 0.36%. This receptor was obtained from a man aged 18 to 30 in good health. Some clones in this sample may be carry-over from other donors' samples. The chain couples TRBV5-4 to TRBJ2-3, with D perhaps TRBD1 (6 bases). Sequencing used naive CD4+ T cells from PBMCs. The sample's subset: CD45RA+ positively selected. This CDR3 reads CASSADRNTDTQYF. The CDR3 DNA sequence: TGTGCCAGCAGCGCCGACAGGAACACAGATACGCAGTATTTT.